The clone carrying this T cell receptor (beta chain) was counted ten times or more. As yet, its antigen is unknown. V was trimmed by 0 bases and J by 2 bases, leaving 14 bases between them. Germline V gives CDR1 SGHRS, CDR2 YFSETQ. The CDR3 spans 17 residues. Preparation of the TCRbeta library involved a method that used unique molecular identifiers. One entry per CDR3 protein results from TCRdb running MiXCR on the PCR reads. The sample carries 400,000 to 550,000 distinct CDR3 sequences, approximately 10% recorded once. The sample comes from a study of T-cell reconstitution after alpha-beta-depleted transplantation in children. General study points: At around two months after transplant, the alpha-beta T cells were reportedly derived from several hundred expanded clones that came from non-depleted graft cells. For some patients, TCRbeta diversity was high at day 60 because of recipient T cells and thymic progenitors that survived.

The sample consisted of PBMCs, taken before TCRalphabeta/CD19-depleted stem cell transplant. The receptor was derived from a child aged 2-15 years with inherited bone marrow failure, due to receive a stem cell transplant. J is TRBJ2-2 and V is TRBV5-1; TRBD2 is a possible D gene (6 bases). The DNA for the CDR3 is TGCGCCAGCAGCTTGGGGCGCGGGGACTCAAACACCGGGGAGCTGTTTTTT. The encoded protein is CASSLGRGDSNTGELFF.